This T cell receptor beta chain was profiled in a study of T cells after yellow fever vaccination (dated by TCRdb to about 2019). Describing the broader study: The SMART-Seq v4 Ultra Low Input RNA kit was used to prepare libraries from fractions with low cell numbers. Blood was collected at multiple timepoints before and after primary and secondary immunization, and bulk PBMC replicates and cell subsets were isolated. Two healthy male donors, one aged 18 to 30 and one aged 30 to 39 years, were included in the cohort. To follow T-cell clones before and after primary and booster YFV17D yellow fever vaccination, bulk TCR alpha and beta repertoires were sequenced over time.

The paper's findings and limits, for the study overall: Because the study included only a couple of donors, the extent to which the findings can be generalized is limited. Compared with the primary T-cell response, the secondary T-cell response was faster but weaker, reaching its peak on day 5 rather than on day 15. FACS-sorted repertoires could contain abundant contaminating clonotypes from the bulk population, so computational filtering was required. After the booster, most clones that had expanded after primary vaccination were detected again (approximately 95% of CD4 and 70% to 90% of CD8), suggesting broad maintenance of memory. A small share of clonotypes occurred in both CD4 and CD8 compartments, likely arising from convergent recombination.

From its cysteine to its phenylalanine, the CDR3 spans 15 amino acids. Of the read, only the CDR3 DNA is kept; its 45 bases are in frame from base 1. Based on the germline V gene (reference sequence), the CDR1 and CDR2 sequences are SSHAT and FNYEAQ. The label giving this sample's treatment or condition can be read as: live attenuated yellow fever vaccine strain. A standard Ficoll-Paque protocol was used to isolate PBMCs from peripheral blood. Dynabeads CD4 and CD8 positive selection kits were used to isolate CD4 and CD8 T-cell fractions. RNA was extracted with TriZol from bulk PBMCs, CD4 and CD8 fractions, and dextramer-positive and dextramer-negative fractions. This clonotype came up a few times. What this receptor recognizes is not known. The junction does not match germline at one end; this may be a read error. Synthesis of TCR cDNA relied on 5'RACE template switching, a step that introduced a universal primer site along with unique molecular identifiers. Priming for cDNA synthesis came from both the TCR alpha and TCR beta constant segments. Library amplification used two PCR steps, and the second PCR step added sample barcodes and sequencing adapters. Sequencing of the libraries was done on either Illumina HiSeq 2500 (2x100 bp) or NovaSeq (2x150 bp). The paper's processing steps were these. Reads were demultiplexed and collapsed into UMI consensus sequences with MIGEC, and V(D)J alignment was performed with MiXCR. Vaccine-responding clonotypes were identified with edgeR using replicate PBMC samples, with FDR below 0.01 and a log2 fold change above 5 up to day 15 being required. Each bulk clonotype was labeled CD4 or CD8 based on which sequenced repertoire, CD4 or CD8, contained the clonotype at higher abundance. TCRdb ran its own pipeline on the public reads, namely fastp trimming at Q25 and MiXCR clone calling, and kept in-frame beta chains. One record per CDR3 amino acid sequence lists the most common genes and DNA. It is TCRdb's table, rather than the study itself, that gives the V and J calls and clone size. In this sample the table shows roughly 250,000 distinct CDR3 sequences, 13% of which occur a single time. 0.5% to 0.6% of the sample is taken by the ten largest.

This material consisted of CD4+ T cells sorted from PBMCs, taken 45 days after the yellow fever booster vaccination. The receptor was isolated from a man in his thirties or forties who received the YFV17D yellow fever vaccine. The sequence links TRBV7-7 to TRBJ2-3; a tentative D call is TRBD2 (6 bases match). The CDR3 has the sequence CASSSTGEGTDTQYF. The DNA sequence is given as TGTGCTAGCAGCTCGACGGGAGAGGGCACAGATACGCAGTATTTT. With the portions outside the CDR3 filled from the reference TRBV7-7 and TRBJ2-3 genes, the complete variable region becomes GAGVSQSPRYKVTKRGQDVTLRCDPISSHATLYWYQQALGQGPEFLTYFNYEAQPDKSGLPSDRFSAERPEGSISTLTIQRTEQRDSAMYRCASSSTGEGTDTQYFGPGTRLTVL.